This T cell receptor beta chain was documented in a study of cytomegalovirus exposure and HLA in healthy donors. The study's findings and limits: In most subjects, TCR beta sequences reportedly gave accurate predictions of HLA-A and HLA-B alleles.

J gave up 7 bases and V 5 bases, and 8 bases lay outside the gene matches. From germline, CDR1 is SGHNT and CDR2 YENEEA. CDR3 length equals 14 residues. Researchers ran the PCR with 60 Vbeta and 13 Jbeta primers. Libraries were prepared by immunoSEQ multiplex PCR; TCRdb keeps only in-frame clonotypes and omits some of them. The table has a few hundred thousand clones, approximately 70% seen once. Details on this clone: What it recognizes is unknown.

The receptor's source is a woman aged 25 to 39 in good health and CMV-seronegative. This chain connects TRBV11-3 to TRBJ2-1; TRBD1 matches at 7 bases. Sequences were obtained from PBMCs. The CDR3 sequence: CASSPRQGLNEQFF. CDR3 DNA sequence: TGTGCCAGCAGCCCCCGACAGGGTTTGAATGAGCAGTTCTTC.